These T cell receptor beta chains were read from a single sample in a study of blood T cell repertoires in COVID-19. Sequencing was performed with immunoSEQ multiplex PCR; in TCRdb, only in-frame clones are kept and a portion is missing. The sample lists more than 100,000 clones, around 84% seen once, with about 18% in the top ten. The sample was peripheral blood. These receptor sequences come from a woman aged 80 or over with acute or convalescent COVID-19. The CDR3 runs from the conserved cysteine through the conserved F or W. A D gene is named only where the DNA matches it firmly. Clone sizes are given selectively: once, few, many, or a class where the clone is expanded.

abundance: few
j_gene: TRBJ2-5
v_gene: TRBV11-2
d_gene: NA
CDR3nt: TGTGCCAGCAACCCTACTAGTACCTCTGAGACCCAGTACTTC
CDR3aa: CASNPTSTSETQYF

abundance: NA
j_gene: TRBJ1-1
v_gene: TRBV6-5
d_gene: TRBD1
CDR3nt: TGTGCCAGCAGTTATGGGCAGGGGGTTGGTAACACTGAAGCTTTCTTT
CDR3aa: CASSYGQGVGNTEAFF

abundance: NA
j_gene: TRBJ2-7
v_gene: TRBV7-9
d_gene: TRBD2
CDR3nt: TGTGCCAGCAGCTTAGCCCTGACTAGCGGGAGGGGCGAGCAGTACTTC
CDR3aa: CASSLALTSGRGEQYF

abundance: NA
j_gene: TRBJ2-7
v_gene: TRBV5-1
d_gene: TRBD1
CDR3nt: TGCGCCAGCAGTGGACAGGGGGTGGAGGAGCAGTACTTC
CDR3aa: CASSGQGVEEQYF

abundance: NA
j_gene: TRBJ2-2
v_gene: TRBV4-1
d_gene: TRBD2
CDR3nt: TGCGCCAGCAGCCAACTGGGACTAGCGGCGGGCACCGGGGAGCTGTTTTTT
CDR3aa: CASSQLGLAAGTGELFF

abundance: NA
j_gene: TRBJ2-5
v_gene: TRBV29-1
d_gene: NA
CDR3nt: TGCAGCGTTGACACAGGGAGACAAGAGACCCAGTACTTC
CDR3aa: CSVDTGRQETQYF

abundance: NA
j_gene: TRBJ1-2
v_gene: TRBV7-2
d_gene: TRBD1
CDR3nt: TGTGCCAGCAGCTACCCCTCTCGACAGGGACCCTATGGCTACACCTTC
CDR3aa: CASSYPSRQGPYGYTF

abundance: NA
j_gene: TRBJ2-1
v_gene: TRBV6-2/TRBV6-3
d_gene: TRBD1
CDR3nt: TGTGCCAGCAGCCCCGGGACAGTGGGCTACAATGAGCAGTTCTTC
CDR3aa: CASSPGTVGYNEQFF

abundance: NA
j_gene: TRBJ2-5
v_gene: TRBV19
d_gene: TRBD2
CDR3nt: TGTGCCAGTAGTATAGCGCCTAGCGGGCAAGAGACCCAGTACTTC
CDR3aa: CASSIAPSGQETQYF

abundance: NA
j_gene: TRBJ1-1
v_gene: TRBV6-6
d_gene: NA
CDR3nt: TGTGCCAGCACCCGACCAGGGGATCCAGCTGAAGCTTTCTTT
CDR3aa: CASTRPGDPAEAFF